This T cell receptor beta chain was documented in a study of post-analysis software for immune sequencing data. Whole-study context: Disease courses included relapsing-remitting, secondary progressive and progressive-relapsing multiple sclerosis.

Germline-derived CDR1 and CDR2 are LGHNA and YSLEER. The CDR3 is made up of 16 amino acids. V shed 3 bases, J shed 6 bases, and the junction held 9 bases outside the gene matches. TCR beta cDNA libraries had unique molecular identifiers. The T cell input of about 0.95 to 11 million gave a few hundred thousand cDNA molecules. From the PCR reads, TCRdb called clonotypes with MiXCR, one entry per CDR3 protein. There are around 700,000 distinct CDR3 sequences in the sample; about 60% occur only once, and 11% lies in the top ten. Study observations and caveats: Controls showed significantly higher normalized Chao1 diversity than did multiple sclerosis patients. Four to six TRBV segments were more frequent in patients than controls; TRBV5-6, TRBV5-1 and TRBV20-1 belonged to this group. Analysis by F measure revealed that same-batch samples clustered strongly together.

Of note for this clonotype: Its matching antigen is unknown.

The chain recombines TRBV4-3 with TRBJ1-4; TRBD1 matches 8 bases. Sequencing used blood. The source of this sequence is a girl aged 2 to 9 with multiple sclerosis. In DNA, the CDR3 is TGCGCCAGCAGCCAGAGGAAGAGACAGGGGCATGAAAAACTGTTTTTT. Residues: CASSQRKRQGHEKLFF.